A single sample is the source of the 9 T cell receptor beta chains below, sequenced in a study of identifying expanded T cells in peripheral blood. Using immunoSEQ multiplex PCR, the repertoire was profiled, and TCRdb retains in-frame clones only, with some absent. The sample lists fewer than 130,000 clones; about 89% were seen once. Sequencing was carried out using blood. The source is a person between 18 and 70 years old in good health.

This clone was seen only once. The gene calls are TRBV7-2 and TRBJ1-6, with 8 bases fitting TRBD1. V shed 3 bases, J shed 6 bases, and the junction held 10 bases outside the gene matches. This CDR3 is built from 17 residues. Germline-derived CDR1 and CDR2 are SGHTA and FQGNSA. The chain's CDR3 is CASSFHDWTGPNSPLHF. The CDR3 bases are TGTGCCAGCAGCTTTCACGATTGGACAGGGCCTAATTCACCCCTCCACTTT.

V and J are TRBV4-1 and TRBJ1-1, with D hard to call. With 1 base removed from V and 9 bases from J, the gap between germline ends came to 12 bases. CDR3 size: 13 residues. In germline, CDR1 is MGHRA, CDR2 YSYEKL. The CDR3 bases are TGCGCCAGCAGCCAAGGCTTCGGGGTAAAAGCTTTCTTT. It is translated as CASSQGFGVKAFF.

This rearrangement joins TRBV18 to TRBJ2-5; no clear D. The CDR3 loop spans 14 amino acids. V dropped 3 bases and J dropped 1 base, with 9 bases sitting between them. Germline CDR1 KGHSH, CDR2 LQKENI. The CDR3 reads CASSPNNGQETQYF. The CDR3 DNA is TGTGCCAGCTCACCCAATAACGGCCAAGAGACCCAGTACTTC.

The chain recombines TRBV29-1 with TRBJ1-2; D uncertain. The CDR3 has 11 amino acids. The V gene lost 3 bases and the J gene lost 8 bases, with 10 bases spanning the gap. Germline CDR1 reads SQVTM; CDR2 reads ANQGSEA. The CDR3 region has the DNA TGCAGCGTTGAGGACCGGCGGGGCTACACCTTC. Amino acids: CSVEDRRGYTF.

The chain combines TRBV2 with TRBJ2-3, with 9 bases aligning to TRBD2. The CDR3 contains 17 residues. The junction had 7 bases not matched to a gene; V was cut back by 2 bases and J by 1 base. Germline V CDR1 and CDR2: SNHLY, FYNNEI. The CDR3, as DNA: TGTGCCAGCAGTGAAAGGGGTCTAGCGGGGCGCACAGATACGCAGTATTTT. Its protein product is CASSERGLAGRTDTQYF.

The V gene is TRBV6-1, the J gene TRBJ2-1, with 14 bases that match TRBD2. In germline, CDR1 is MNHNS, CDR2 SASEGT. The CDR3 covers 17 residues. The J segment lost 4 bases and the V segment lost 3 bases, leaving 5 bases of the junction unmatched. In nucleotides, the CDR3 is TGTGCCAGCAGTGACCGACTAGCGGGGGGGGGTTACAATGAGCAGTTCTTC. Translation gives CASSDRLAGGGYNEQFF.

The chain uses TRBV5-5 and TRBJ2-5; D perhaps matches TRBD1 (6 bases). Germline-derived CDR1 and CDR2 are SGHKS and YYEKEE (reference sequence). The CDR3 has 14 amino acids. V was trimmed by 0 bases and J by 2 bases, leaving 8 bases between them. In nucleotides, the CDR3 is TGTGCCAGCAGCTTGGTAGGGGGACAAGAGACCCAGTACTTC. It yields the protein CASSLVGGQETQYF.

The V call is TRBV30, the J call TRBJ1-2; the D gene is possibly TRBD1 (5 bases). Germline V gene lookup returns CDR1 GTSNPN and CDR2 SVGIG (reference sequence). Trimming cost V 4 bases and J 14 bases, with 20 bases left between them. The CDR3 loop spans 12 amino acids. CDR3 DNA: TGTGCCTGGATGCACGCCCGAGGGGCTACAACCTTC. Residues: CAWMHARGATTF. Full variable domain (missing parts from reference TRBV30 and TRBJ1-2): SQTIHQWPATLVQPVGSPLSLECTVEGTSNPNLYWYRQAAGRGLQLLFYSVGIGQISSEVPQNLSASRPQDRQFILSSKKLLLSDSGFYLCAWMHARGATTFGSGTRLTVV.

The genes are TRBV19 and TRBJ2-1; D unresolved. The CDR3 runs 15 residues. V was pared by 7 bases and J by 8 bases, with 21 bases between. CDR1 LNHDA and CDR2 SQIVND come from the germline V gene (reference sequence). The CDR3 DNA reads as TGTGCCAGTACCCCAGATCGGAGCATGGGCGATGAGCAGTTCTTC. It specifies CASTPDRSMGDEQFF.